The table lists the clone carrying this TCR beta chain with many counts. TCRdb analysed the 5' RACE reads with MiXCR anew, one entry per CDR3 protein. Here the sample spans around 63,000 distinct CDR3 sequences, 15% to 20% being singletons. V lost 6 bases and J lost 8; bases outside the gene matches: 6. CDR3 length: 11 residues. CDR1 is DFQATT, CDR2 SNEGSKA, per germline (reference sequence). This specimen belongs to a study of T cells of healthy individuals. The receptor comes from a human donor in good health. The chain couples TRBV20-1 to TRBJ1-1; 7 bases line up with TRBD1. CDR3 amino acids: CSAKQGREAFF. CDR3 in DNA: TGCAGTGCCAAACAGGGGAGGGAAGCTTTCTTT.